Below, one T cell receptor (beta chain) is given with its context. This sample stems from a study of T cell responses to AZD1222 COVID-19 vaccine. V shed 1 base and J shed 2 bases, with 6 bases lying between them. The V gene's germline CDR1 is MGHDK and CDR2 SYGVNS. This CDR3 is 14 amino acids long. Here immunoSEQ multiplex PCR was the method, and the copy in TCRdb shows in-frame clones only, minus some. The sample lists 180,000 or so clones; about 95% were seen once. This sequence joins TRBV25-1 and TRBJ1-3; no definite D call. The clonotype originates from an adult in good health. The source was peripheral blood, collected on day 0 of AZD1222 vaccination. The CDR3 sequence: CASSESGTGNTIYF. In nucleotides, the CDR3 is TGTGCCAGCAGTGAATCGGGGACTGGAAACACCATATATTTT.